This T cell receptor beta chain emerged from a study of blood T cell repertoires in COVID-19. Trimming left V 5 bases short and J 2 bases short, with 9 bases between. The germline V gene encodes CDR1 SGHAT and CDR2 FQNNGV. This CDR3 contains 13 residues. The repertoire was sequenced with immunoSEQ multiplex PCR; TCRdb's copy has only in-frame clones and lacks some. The sample lists over 350,000 clones, around 90% occurring once. V and J are TRBV11-2 and TRBJ1-1; D is uncertain. Specimen: PBMCs or T cells enriched from blood (not recorded which). The TCR was taken from a woman under 30 who had recovered from COVID-19. CDR3 residues: CASSARLNTEAFF. In DNA form, the CDR3 reads TGTGCCAGCAGCGCCAGGCTAAACACTGAAGCTTTCTTT.